The rows below give T cell receptor beta chains drawn from one sample of a study of CD8 T cells in ankylosing spondylitis. TCRdb ran MiXCR on the 5' RACE reads and lists one entry per CDR3 protein. The sample has under 130,000 distinct CDR3 sequences, under 30% seen once. Source material: synovial fluid, either unsorted or a sorted T cell fraction (not recorded which). The origin of the receptors is a male donor with ankylosing spondylitis. Each CDR3 is given with its conserved first and last residue. A D gene is named only where the DNA matches it firmly. Clone size is shown for a subset of rows, as once, few, many or a class of expanded clone.

>TRBJ2-2|few|-|TRBV6-6
TGTGCCAGCACCCCGGGTCCCGGGGAGCTGTTTTTT
CASTPGPGELFF
>TRBJ1-4|few|-|TRBV29-1
TGCAGCGTTGGGGCAACTAATGAAAAACTGTTTTTT
CSVGATNEKLFF
>TRBJ2-1|few|TRBD1|TRBV5-6
TGTGCCAGCAGTTTTAAGACAGGGGGGAACAATGAGCAGTTCTTC
CASSFKTGGNNEQFF
>TRBJ2-1|few|-|TRBV3-1
TGTGCCAGCAGCCAAGATGACCGCTCTGAGCAGTTCTTC
CASSQDDRSEQFF
>TRBJ2-1|few|-|TRBV7-8
TGTGCCAGCAGCCCAGAAGGGGGCTACAATGAGCAGTTCTTC
CASSPEGGYNEQFF
>TRBJ2-1|-|-|TRBV20-1
TGCAGTGCTAGAACGTTACTAGGGGCTTCCTACAATGAGCAGTTCTTC
CSARTLLGASYNEQFF
>TRBJ2-7|-|-|TRBV5-1
TGCGCCAGCAGCTTGGCCGCGGACAGATCGTACCCGCGGGAGCAGTACTTC
CASSLAADRSYPREQYF
>TRBJ2-1|few|-|TRBV3-1
TGTGCCAGCAGCCAAGTTGGGGCGTTTGGGAATTGGGTGTTCTTC
CASSQVGAFGNWVFF
>TRBJ1-6|-|-|TRBV7-9
TGTGCCAGCAGCCCTACAGGGCAAGCCCTCCACTTT
CASSPTGQALHF
>TRBJ2-3|-|-|TRBV5-5
TGTGCCAGCAGCTTGGACCTAGCCAGAAAGGGTGCAGATACGCAGTATTTT
CASSLDLARKGADTQYF
>TRBJ2-1|-|-|TRBV20-1
TGCAGTGCGAGGGTTCCGCTAGGGAAGTACAATGAGCAGTTCTTC
CSARVPLGKYNEQFF
>TRBJ2-3|few|TRBD1|TRBV20-1
TGCAGTGCTACTCCGGGACAGGGCGCAGATACGCAGTATTTT
CSATPGQGADTQYF
>TRBJ2-1|-|TRBD2|TRBV5-1
TGCGCCAGCAGCGGACTAGACCGCTACAATGAGCAGTTCTTC
CASSGLDRYNEQFF
>TRBJ2-1|few|-|TRBV3-1
TGTGCCAGCAGCCAAAGGGCCAACAATGAGCAGTTCTTC
CASSQRANNEQFF
>TRBJ1-1|-|-|TRBV29-1
TGCAGCGTGACGACCAGGGTCTCGGACACTGAAGCTTTCTTT
CSVTTRVSDTEAFF
>TRBJ2-7|-|-|TRBV7-6
TGTGCCAGCAGCTTAGCACTCTCTAGCCAGTACGAGCAGTACTTC
CASSLALSSQYEQYF
>TRBJ2-7|-|-|TRBV11-1
TGTGCCAGCGGTCGGGAAAACTACGAGCAGTACTTC
CASGRENYEQYF
>TRBJ1-5|-|-|TRBV6-5
TGTGCCAGCAGTTACTCCAGAACGAGGGACCGGCAGCCCCAGCATTTT
CASSYSRTRDRQPQHF
>TRBJ2-1|-|-|TRBV13
TGTGCCAGCAGCTTTTTGACTGAGTACAATGAGCAGTTCTTC
CASSFLTEYNEQFF
>TRBJ1-4|once|TRBD1|TRBV12-3/TRBV12-4
TGTGCCAGCAGTTCTGGGACAGGGAGTGAAAAACTGTTTTTT
CASSSGTGSEKLFF
>TRBJ2-5|few|TRBD1|TRBV5-1
TGCGCCAGCAGCCGGACGATTGGACAGGCCCAAGAGACCCAGTACTTC
CASSRTIGQAQETQYF
>TRBJ1-1|few|-|TRBV7-9
TGTGCCAGCAGCTTAGAAGGCACGGGCACTGAAGCTTTCTTT
CASSLEGTGTEAFF
>TRBJ1-4|many|TRBD1|TRBV3-1
TGTGCCAGCAGCCAAGATCAACAGGGGGATGAAAAACTGTTTTTT
CASSQDQQGDEKLFF
>TRBJ2-1|-|TRBD2|TRBV5-1
TGCGCCAGCAGCTTGGGTAGCGGGGATTTTCAATCCTACAATGAGCAGTTCTTC
CASSLGSGDFQSYNEQFF